These T cell receptor beta chains were read from a single sample in a study of T cell responses to AZD1222 COVID-19 vaccine. Assay used: immunoSEQ multiplex PCR; TCRdb lists only in-frame clones, some missing. The sample includes about 170,000 clones, 92% of them seen just once. The sample consisted of peripheral blood, taken on day 0 of AZD1222 vaccination. The receptor set was obtained from an adult in good health. CDR3s leave out the opening cysteine and the closing phenylalanine or tryptophan. Fields, in order: V gene, J gene, CDR3 protein.

V gene: TRBV7-2; J gene: TRBJ2-3; CDR3 protein: ASSLGDRGNGDTQY
V gene: TRBV27; J gene: TRBJ2-3; CDR3 protein: ANPILDTDTQY
V gene: TRBV27; J gene: TRBJ2-1; CDR3 protein: ASSLTSGGWEQF
V gene: TRBV5-6; J gene: TRBJ1-4; CDR3 protein: ASSFVSAGGEKLF
V gene: TRBV19; J gene: TRBJ2-2; CDR3 protein: ASSIGVSDTGELF
V gene: TRBV7-9; J gene: TRBJ1-2; CDR3 protein: ASSLVQLNYGYT
V gene: TRBV5-4; J gene: TRBJ2-1; CDR3 protein: ASSGTGGDNEQF
V gene: TRBV23-1; J gene: TRBJ2-7; CDR3 protein: ASSQSGSTYEQY
V gene: TRBV30; J gene: TRBJ2-1; CDR3 protein: AWSRLAGTYNEQF
V gene: TRBV29-1; J gene: TRBJ2-1; CDR3 protein: TGTGTGPHEQF
V gene: TRBV5-8; J gene: TRBJ2-7; CDR3 protein: ASSLVRGEQY
V gene: TRBV7-3; J gene: TRBJ2-7; CDR3 protein: ASSLWIQGGEQY
V gene: TRBV19; J gene: TRBJ2-3; CDR3 protein: ASSGTGALARNTQY
V gene: TRBV5-6; J gene: TRBJ2-1; CDR3 protein: ASSPPGPFNEQF
V gene: TRBV30; J gene: TRBJ2-2; CDR3 protein: ASHPGQDIVGELF
V gene: TRBV4-1; J gene: TRBJ2-4; CDR3 protein: ASSRTGTAKNIQY
V gene: TRBV30; J gene: TRBJ2-7; CDR3 protein: AWSPSPGLLTYEQY
V gene: TRBV10-2; J gene: TRBJ2-5; CDR3 protein: ASSDPMETQY
V gene: TRBV6-1; J gene: TRBJ1-5; CDR3 protein: ASSEGDSFPGALKRKPQH
V gene: TRBV6-6; J gene: TRBJ2-1; CDR3 protein: ASRANIGRRYNEQF
V gene: TRBV5-5; J gene: TRBJ2-5; CDR3 protein: ASSIQGVGETQY
V gene: TRBV18; J gene: TRBJ2-3; CDR3 protein: ASSPRRDTQY
V gene: TRBV29-1; J gene: TRBJ2-1; CDR3 protein: SVDFANEQF
V gene: TRBV6-2/TRBV6-3; J gene: TRBJ2-7; CDR3 protein: ASTPGGHLISYEQY
V gene: TRBV7-8; J gene: TRBJ1-5; CDR3 protein: ASSLGQGAGQPQH
V gene: TRBV5-5; J gene: TRBJ1-5; CDR3 protein: ASSLHTGVGSNQPQH
V gene: TRBV2; J gene: TRBJ2-2; CDR3 protein: ASRASLNTGELF
V gene: TRBV15; J gene: TRBJ2-1; CDR3 protein: ATSRLAGEGSNNEQF
V gene: TRBV11-2; J gene: TRBJ2-3; CDR3 protein: ASSSGQGMTDTQY
V gene: TRBV11-3; J gene: TRBJ2-1; CDR3 protein: ASSFRGLGTSGGNEQF
V gene: TRBV7-2; J gene: TRBJ1-2; CDR3 protein: ASSPFNTEDYGYT
V gene: TRBV9; J gene: TRBJ1-4; CDR3 protein: ASSPDSLREKLF
V gene: TRBV27; J gene: TRBJ2-7; CDR3 protein: ASSWVSGLAEQY
V gene: TRBV29-1; J gene: TRBJ2-7; CDR3 protein: SVASTEQY
V gene: TRBV27; J gene: TRBJ2-1; CDR3 protein: ASSLAVSSYNEQF
V gene: TRBV27; J gene: TRBJ1-1; CDR3 protein: ASRHTGGRMNTEAF
V gene: TRBV5-1; J gene: TRBJ2-1; CDR3 protein: ASSPRTDYNEQF
V gene: TRBV5-6; J gene: TRBJ1-3; CDR3 protein: ATGTAIGNTIY
V gene: TRBV15; J gene: TRBJ2-2; CDR3 protein: ATSRNTGELF
V gene: TRBV5-1; J gene: TRBJ1-2; CDR3 protein: ASSLGLTDEGYT
V gene: TRBV12-5; J gene: TRBJ2-7; CDR3 protein: ASGLVSKGAEQY
V gene: TRBV19; J gene: TRBJ1-5; CDR3 protein: ASSVQDISNQPQH
V gene: TRBV9; J gene: TRBJ2-2; CDR3 protein: ASSVVDTGELF